A single sample is the source of the 4 T cell receptor beta chains below, sequenced in a study of tumor and adjacent non-tumor tissue in lung cancer. Three rounds of nested PCR, following a modified ARM-PCR protocol, produced the TCRbeta library. MiXCR was run by TCRdb on the multiplex PCR reads, yielding one entry per CDR3 protein. The table records approximately 79,000 distinct CDR3 sequences, about three fifths of them present only once. The template was RNA from unsorted bulk tissue. Sequencing input: lung tumor tissue. The receptor set was obtained from a man between 70 and 80 years old with non-small cell lung cancer.

On this clonotype: The conserved final phenylalanine or tryptophan is absent from the CDR3, which likely points to a read error. V and J are TRBV29-1 and TRBJ1-3, with D uncertain. Trimming cost V 4 bases and J 0 bases, with 10 bases left between them. Germline CDR1 SQVTM, CDR2 ANQGSEA. This CDR3 is 14 amino acids long. CDR3 bases: TGCAGCGTTGTACCCTACAACTCTGGAAACACCATATATTTG. Translating gives CSVVPYNSGNTIYL.

This clonotype was observed a few times. A much larger clone differs from this one at a single base, so this may be a read error. J is TRBJ2-4 and V is TRBV4-2; D gene uncertain. V was trimmed by 0 bases and J by 11 bases, leaving 17 bases between them. Germline V lookup: CDR1 LGHNA, CDR2 YNFKEQ. The CDR3 runs 15 residues. The CDR3 region is CASSQDRVVRPFQYF. The CDR3 nucleotides are TGTGCCAGCAGCCAAGATCGGGTAGTTCGCCCATTTCAGTACTTC.

Notes on this clonotype: Germline is not matched at one junction end, which may reflect a read error. This chain links TRBV6-1 with TRBJ1-1; D uncertain. Germline V lookup: CDR1 MNHNS, CDR2 SASEGT. The CDR3 has 13 residues. As DNA, the CDR3 is TGTACCAGCAGTCAAAGCGGGGAGGGAAGAGCTTTCTTT. It encodes CTSSQSGEGRAFF.

This clonotype was seen more than once but under ten times. Since a much larger clone is just one base distant, this may be a read error. V usage is TRBV12-3 or TRBV12-4 and J usage is TRBJ1-5; 7 bases align to TRBD1. CDR3 size: 15 residues. Trimming at V came to 1 base and at J to 11 bases, leaving 11 bases not matched to a gene. The CDR3 loop is CASSLEQGLGQSQHF. The CDR3 DNA sequence: TGTGCCAGCAGTTTAGAACAGGGGTTAGGCCAGTCCCAGCATTTT.